This TCR beta chain appears in the sequencing data of a study of blood T cell repertoires in COVID-19. Study summary: Samples came from the United States, Italy and Spain, spanning acute and convalescent COVID-19. Nucleic acid was either cDNA or gDNA, and it came from T cells, B-cell-depleted T cells, or PBMCs.

Germline V gene lookup returns CDR1 SQVTM and CDR2 ANQGSEA. V was pared by 3 bases and J by 6 bases, with 15 bases between. The CDR3 is 14 amino acids. Per the original methods: For nucleated cells, counts were estimated from reference gene primer amplification. Method: immunoSEQ multiplex PCR; TCRdb's copy keeps in-frame clones and lacks some. V, J and clone size reflect that table, while D and trimming were determined from the DNA. The sample includes some 160,000 clones, more than 65% seen only once; the top ten take roughly 10%. The TCR was taken from a man in his sixties or seventies with active or convalescent COVID-19. The sample comprised peripheral blood. This rearrangement joins TRBV29-1 to TRBJ2-1; perhaps TRBD2 as D (6 bases). The CDR3 sequence: CSVDLGRGANEQFF. CDR3 DNA sequence: TGCAGCGTTGACCTTGGTCGCGGGGCCAATGAGCAGTTCTTC.